This paragraph covers one T cell receptor (beta chain) sequence. The source of the sample is a study of blood T cell repertoires in COVID-19. Assay: immunoSEQ multiplex PCR; the TCRdb copy retains only in-frame clones and omits some. The sample lists 200,000 to 250,000 clones, 83% occurring once. This CDR3 comprises 18 residues. Germline CDR1 is SEHNR and CDR2 is FQNEAQ (reference sequence). V was trimmed by 4 bases and J by 2 bases, leaving 23 bases between them. This TCR derives from a woman aged 30 to 39 with COVID-19, enrolled during active disease. This sequence joins TRBV7-9 and TRBJ2-5, with D perhaps TRBD1 (6 bases). Sample: peripheral blood. The CDR3 here is CASSSRYPRQGGQETQYF. The DNA for the CDR3 is TGTGCCAGCAGCTCCCGATACCCCAGGCAAGGGGGTCAAGAGACCCAGTACTTC.